Sequencing of this TCR beta chain was carried out in a study of shared clonotypes between healthy human individuals. Study overall: Researchers assigned three CD4 naive, three CD4 memory, two CD8 naive and one CD8 memory plate to each donor.

CDR1 is MDHEN, CDR2 SYDVKM, per germline. V was cut by 4 bases and J by 2 bases, with 11 bases left in between. The length of the CDR3 is 14 residues. Sequencing used immunoSEQ multiplex PCR; TCRdb keeps in-frame clones, though not all of them. The sample lists 2 million to 2.5 million clones; 90% to 95% were seen once. Notes on the study in general: Sequencing depth was predicted to influence how clonotypes are shared among donors.

As to this clone: Its antigen is as yet unknown.

This chain connects TRBV28 to TRBJ2-5; TRBD2 might be the D (6 bases). The sequence was collected from a man aged 18 to 29 in good health. Some clones in this sample may be carry-over from other donors' samples. The sample taken for sequencing was naive CD4+ T cells from PBMCs. Subset noted: CD45RA+ positively selected. The chain's CDR3 is CASSWSSGQETQYF. As DNA, the CDR3 is TGTGCCAGCAGTTGGAGTAGCGGTCAAGAGACCCAGTACTTC.